This TCR beta chain is drawn from a study of cytomegalovirus exposure and HLA in healthy donors. Broader study findings: There were over 150 TCR beta chains listed as cytomegalovirus-associated. A later analysis found that most CMV-associated TCR beta chains appeared HLA-restricted. Follow-up analysis found HLA locus-dependent TCR association rates, highest for DRB1 and lowest for HLA-C.

PCR employed 60 Vbeta and 13 Jbeta primers. In the authors' workflow: There were about 88 million unique TCR beta chains by a later count, and some 11 million of them were shared. The method was immunoSEQ multiplex PCR; TCRdb's version includes in-frame clones alone and lacks a portion of them. V, J and clone size were drawn from that table, and D and trimming were deduced from the DNA. The sample shows some 75,000 clones, over 70% of them seen only once. Germline V gene data show CDR1 as SQVTM and CDR2 as ANQGSEA. This CDR3 spans 16 amino acids. V lost 2 bases and J lost 8; bases outside the gene matches: 15. As regards this clone: Its antigen is unidentified.

The chain carries TRBV29-1 and TRBJ2-3; 8 nucleotides match TRBD2. This clonotype was obtained from a man between 18 and 35 years old in good health and CMV-seropositive. Material for sequencing was PBMCs. The CDR3 bases are TGCAGCGTTGAAACTAGCGGCCCATCTTGGCGCGGTACGCAGTATTTT. Translation: CSVETSGPSWRGTQYF.